The clone carrying this T cell receptor beta chain was picked up one time. Its antigen remains unknown. These data come from a study of shared clonotypes between healthy human individuals. Study observations and caveats: Non-shared clonotypes displayed generation probabilities falling below those of clonotypes present in all four donors.

Genomic DNA (from each subset) was split evenly across several immunoSEQ plates. Source study methods: Filtering differed since immunoSEQ provided only junctions, with no quality scores. Produced via immunoSEQ multiplex PCR; TCRdb's table is partial and in-frame only. The D gene and trimming were derived from the DNA, and the V and J assignments and clone size from that table. The repertoire holds 650,000 to 700,000 clones, with 80% to 95% as singletons. CD8 memory merged CD45RO+ with CCR7-negative CD45RA+ TemRA cells. This TCR derives from a man younger than 35 in good health. Some clones in this sample may be carry-over from other donors' samples. The sequenced sample consisted of memory CD8+ T cells from PBMCs. The subset: CD45RO+ cells pooled with CCR7-negative TemRA cells.

Here the CDR3 DNA reads TGTGCCAGCAGTTTATTTTTCGGAAATGGGGCCGGGGAGCTGTTTTTT. Translated: CASSLFFGNGAGELFF. The rearrangement joins TRBV28 to TRBJ2-2; unclear D gene. There are 16 residues in the CDR3. V lost 1 base and J 6 bases, leaving 15 bases between the germline ends. CDR1 is MDHEN and CDR2 is SYDVKM in the germline V gene.